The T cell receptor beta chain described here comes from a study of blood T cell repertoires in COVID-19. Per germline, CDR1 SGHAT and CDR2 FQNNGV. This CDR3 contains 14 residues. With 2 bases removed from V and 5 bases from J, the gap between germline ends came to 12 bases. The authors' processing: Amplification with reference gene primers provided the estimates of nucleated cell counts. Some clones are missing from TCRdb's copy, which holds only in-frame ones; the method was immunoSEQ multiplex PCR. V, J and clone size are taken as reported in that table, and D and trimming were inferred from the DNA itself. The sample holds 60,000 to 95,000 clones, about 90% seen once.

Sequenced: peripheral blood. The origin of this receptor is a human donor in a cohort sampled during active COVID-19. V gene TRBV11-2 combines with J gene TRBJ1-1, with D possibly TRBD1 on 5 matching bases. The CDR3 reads CASSLRQGETEAFF. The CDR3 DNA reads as TGTGCCAGCAGCTTAAGGCAGGGTGAAACTGAAGCTTTCTTT.